Each of the 24 T cell receptor beta chains below was sequenced from the same sample in a study of cytomegalovirus exposure and HLA in healthy donors (dated by TCRdb to between 2016 and 2019). Libraries were prepared through the immunoSEQ multiplex PCR assay. For the multiplex PCR, a mixture combining 60 forward primers for TCR Vbeta segments and 13 reverse primers for TCR Jbeta segments was used. Entries here come from immuneACCESS through TCRdb and include only in-frame sequences with V and J called. Some clones fail to appear in such tables; in the studies checked, an unresolved V gene covers under half of the shortfall, and the cause of the remainder is unknown. A total of roughly 130,000 clones appear in this sample, about 80% of them only once. Roughly 2.5% of the sample is in the top ten clones. Sequenced: PBMCs. The receptors here all came from a man under 40 in good health and CMV-seronegative.

The V gene is TRBV19, the J gene TRBJ1-2, with D perhaps TRBD1 (6 bases). The CDR3 totals 15 residues. Trimming removed 5 bases at V and 3 bases at J, with 16 bases between. The germline V gene encodes CDR1 LNHDA and CDR2 SQIVND (reference sequence). CDR3 nucleotides: TGTGCCAGTAGTTTCCTCCGGGACAAGTACTATGGCTACACCTTC. Translated, it gives CASSFLRDKYYGYTF.

J is TRBJ1-1 and V is TRBV9; 9 bases map to TRBD1. J was trimmed by 1 base and V by 0 bases; bases with no gene match: 16. There are 20 residues in the CDR3. Germline CDR1 SGDLS, CDR2 YYNGEE. The CDR3 loop is CASSVASDGVVGQGNTEAFF. Written as DNA, the CDR3 is TGTGCCAGCAGCGTAGCTTCTGACGGGGTTGTGGGACAGGGGAACACTGAAGCTTTCTTT.

A remark on this clone: The junction differs from germline at one of its ends, possibly a read error. The chain recombines TRBV12-5 with TRBJ1-5; D not certain. The germline V gene has CDR1 LGHNT and CDR2 FRNRAP. The CDR3 length is 16 residues. This CDR3 reads CASGLVGMGEGQPQNF. In nucleotides, the CDR3 is TGTGCTAGTGGTTTGGTTGGGATGGGAGAGGGTCAGCCCCAGAATTTT.

V gene TRBV13 combines with J gene TRBJ2-1; 11 nucleotides agree with TRBD2. The germline V gene has CDR1 PRHDT and CDR2 FYEKMQ (reference sequence). The junction had 9 bases not matched to a gene; V was cut back by 0 bases and J by 8 bases. The CDR3 spans 17 residues. This CDR3 reads CASSLGLAGAFWDEQFF. DNA of the CDR3: TGTGCCAGCAGCTTAGGACTAGCGGGAGCTTTTTGGGATGAGCAGTTCTTC.

The chain joins TRBV28 to TRBJ2-4; TRBD2 might be the D (5 bases). CDR1 is MDHEN, CDR2 SYDVKM, per germline. V was cut by 3 bases and J by 0 bases, with 15 bases left in between. The CDR3 contains 17 residues. The CDR3 region is CASSFYSRAVAKNIQYF. In nucleotides, the CDR3 is TGTGCCAGCAGTTTTTATTCAAGAGCGGTAGCCAAAAACATTCAGTACTTC. Complete variable domain (other parts from reference TRBV28 and TRBJ2-4): DVKVTQSSRYLVKRTGEKVFLECVQDMDHENMFWYRQDPGLGLRLIYFSYDVKMKEKGDIPEGYSVSREKKERFSLILESASTNQTSMYLCASSFYSRAVAKNIQYFGAGTRLSVL.

The chain carries TRBV30 and TRBJ2-3, with TRBD2 matching 7 bases. The germline gives CDR1 GTSNPN, CDR2 SVGIG (reference sequence). J lost 12 bases, V lost 0 bases, and 6 bases had no gene match. This CDR3 has 12 amino acids. In DNA, the CDR3 is TGTGCCTGGAGTGTAAGTCTAGCGGACCAGTATTTT. This translates into CAWSVSLADQYF.

The V call is TRBV5-1, the J call TRBJ1-2; 8 positions agree with TRBD1. Germline loops: CDR1 SGHRS, CDR2 YFSETQ. V shed 4 bases and J 6 bases; nucleotides not matched to a gene: 20. The length of the CDR3 is 18 residues. The DNA for the CDR3 is TGCGCCAGCAGCCTTGACAGGGGCCTTGGCGGGGGTGAAGATGGCTACACCTTC. Protein product: CASSLDRGLGGGEDGYTF.

The V gene is TRBV9, the J gene TRBJ2-1; the D gene is possibly TRBD1 (6 bases). The germline CDR1 and CDR2 sequences are SGDLS and YYNGEE. V lost 4 bases to trimming and J lost 8 bases, with 13 bases between them. The CDR3 consists of 13 residues. The CDR3 region has the DNA TGTGCCAGCAGCCACAGGGTAAGGGATGAGCAGTTCTTC. It codes for CASSHRVRDEQFF.

V gene TRBV6-1 combines with J gene TRBJ2-3, with D possibly TRBD2 on 6 matching bases. The CDR3 loop spans 15 amino acids. CDR1 is MNHNS, CDR2 SASEGT, per germline. V was shortened by 1 base and J by 0 bases, with 8 bases between the two germline ends. In DNA form, the CDR3 reads TGTGCCAGCAGTGAAGGCGGGGTGAGCACAGATACGCAGTATTTT. Protein: CASSEGGVSTDTQYF.

This chain links TRBV19 with TRBJ2-7, with TRBD2 as a possible D gene (6 bases). Germline lookup yields CDR1 LNHDA and CDR2 SQIVND (reference sequence). The CDR3 has 14 amino acids. The V end was cut by 7 bases, the J end by 2 bases, with 15 bases between. The DNA for the CDR3 is TGTGCCAGTACGAAGGACTACGATACCTACGAGCAGTACTTC. Its protein product is CASTKDYDTYEQYF.

The chain joins TRBV18 to TRBJ2-1, with 12 bases that match TRBD2. The CDR3 totals 16 residues. CDR1 is KGHSH, CDR2 LQKENI, per germline. The V gene end was trimmed by 5 bases and the J gene end by 8 bases; junction bases not matched to a gene: 10. Here the CDR3 reads CASSYQTSGRIDEQFF. The CDR3 DNA is TGTGCCAGCTCATATCAGACTAGCGGGAGAATCGATGAGCAGTTCTTC. Full variable domain (outside the CDR3, taken from reference TRBV18 and TRBJ2-1): NAGVMQNPRHLVRRRGQEARLRCSPMKGHSHVYWYRQLPEEGLKFMVYLQKENIIDESGMPKERFSAEFPKEGPSILRIQQVVRGDSAAYFCASSYQTSGRIDEQFFGPGTRLTVL.

The J gene is TRBJ2-5, the V gene TRBV9, with a weak D call TRBD1 (6 bases). V lost 3 bases and J lost 2, with 11 bases in between. The germline V gene encodes CDR1 SGDLS and CDR2 YYNGEE. This CDR3 is built from 14 residues. CDR3 DNA sequence: TGTGCCAGCAGCGCCGGACAGCCTCAAGAGACCCAGTACTTC. Its translation: CASSAGQPQETQYF.

The chain carries TRBV5-8 and TRBJ2-3, with 7 nucleotides matching TRBD1. V gave up 5 bases and J gave up 1 base; unmatched junction bases: 7. From germline, CDR1 is SGHTS and CDR2 YDEGEE. This CDR3 region has 15 residues. CDR3 in DNA: TGTGCCAGCAGGCCGACAGGGTACCGCACAGATACGCAGTATTTT. This encodes CASRPTGYRTDTQYF.

The CDR3 DNA is TGTGCCAGCAGTTACGCCGGGACAGGGAACCGCGAGCAGTACTTC. The encoded protein is CASSYAGTGNREQYF. This chain uses TRBV6-5 with TRBJ2-7; TRBD1 matches 9 bases. Losses at the gene ends were 2 bases for V and 6 bases for J; bases not matched to a gene: 8. CDR1 is MNHEY and CDR2 is SVGAGI in the germline V gene. This CDR3 has 15 residues.

The rearrangement links TRBV11-2 to TRBJ2-5, with TRBD2 matching 12 bases. The DNA end is a closer match to TRBJ2-7, so the J assignment may be wrong. Germline V lookup: CDR1 SGHAT, CDR2 FQNNGV. This CDR3 contains 15 residues. The CDR3 protein is CASSQLAGGPYEQYF. The CDR3 DNA reads as TGTGCCAGCAGCCAGCTAGCGGGAGGGCCCTACGAGCAGTACTTC.

V and J are TRBV5-6 and TRBJ1-2, with a possible D match to TRBD1 (6 bases). With 3 bases removed from V and 5 bases from J, the gap between germline ends came to 20 bases. The CDR3 is 16 residues long. The germline V gene encodes CDR1 SGHDT and CDR2 YYEEEE. CDR3 residues: CASSSPRGTAGYGYTF. The CDR3 coding sequence is TGTGCCAGCAGCTCGCCTAGGGGGACCGCCGGATATGGCTACACCTTC.

The V call is TRBV4-3, the J call TRBJ2-2; TRBD2 matches at 11 bases. The CDR3 is made up of 17 amino acids. Unmatched junction bases numbered 6, after V lost 0 bases and J lost 6 bases. Per germline, CDR1 LGHNA and CDR2 YSLEER. The chain's CDR3 is CASSQDTSGSWAGELFF. CDR3 coding DNA: TGCGCCAGCAGCCAAGATACTAGCGGGAGTTGGGCCGGGGAGCTGTTTTTT.

This clone has a handful of counts. The chain carries TRBV5-1 and TRBJ2-5; D is perhaps TRBD2 (5 bases). V was clipped by 4 bases and J by 0 bases, with 10 bases between them. CDR3 length equals 14 residues. Germline loops: CDR1 SGHRS, CDR2 YFSETQ. The CDR3 loop reads CASSPTGYQETQYF. The CDR3 DNA reads TGCGCCAGCAGCCCCACGGGGTACCAAGAGACCCAGTACTTC.

This clone was recorded a few times. This chain joins TRBV28 and TRBJ1-5, with 7 bases aligning to TRBD1. Per germline, CDR1 MDHEN and CDR2 SYDVKM. The CDR3 consists of 15 residues. V lost 1 base to trimming and J lost 5 bases; unmatched junction nucleotides: 5. CDR3 region: CASSLLDRMDQPQHF. CDR3 sequence (DNA): TGTGCCAGCAGTTTATTGGACAGGATGGATCAGCCCCAGCATTTT.

The V call is TRBV4-1, the J call TRBJ2-7, with 7 nucleotides matching TRBD2. Germline V gene data show CDR1 as MGHRA and CDR2 as YSYEKL. The CDR3 extends over 15 amino acids. V was clipped by 3 bases and J by 1 base; unmatched bases: 6. The CDR3 nucleotides read TGCGCCAGCAGCCAGCCCATCGGGAGGTCCTACGAGCAGTACTTC. It codes for CASSQPIGRSYEQYF.

The chain employs TRBV9 and TRBJ2-7; TRBD2 matches at 16 bases. Germline CDR1 reads SGDLS; CDR2 reads YYNGEE. The CDR3 contains 15 residues. Trimming cost V 4 bases and J 7 bases; bases outside gene matches: 5. DNA for the CDR3: TGTGCCAGCAGCTATGGGACTAGCGGGAGGGGAGAGCAGTACTTC. It codes for CASSYGTSGRGEQYF.

The J gene is TRBJ2-7, the V gene TRBV6-5; no firm D call. Looked up from germline, CDR1 is MNHEY and CDR2 is SVGAGI. V gave up 0 bases and J gave up 0 bases, with 6 bases separating them. This CDR3 comprises 14 residues. The CDR3 protein is CASSYSRFSYEQYF. Written as DNA, the CDR3 is TGTGCCAGCAGTTACTCCAGGTTCTCCTACGAGCAGTACTTC.

This clone was seen more than once but under ten times. The V and J genes are TRBV14 and TRBJ1-1; a weak D match, TRBD1 (6 bases). With 0 bases removed from V and 5 bases from J, the gap between germline ends came to 13 bases. Looked up from germline, CDR1 is SGHDN and CDR2 is FVKESK. This CDR3 has 15 amino acids. CDR3 amino acids: CASSQEIGGVTEAFF. DNA for the CDR3: TGTGCCAGCAGCCAAGAGATAGGGGGAGTAACTGAAGCTTTCTTT. Together with reference TRBV14 and TRBJ1-1, the CDR3 gives the full variable domain: EAGVTQFPSHSVIEKGQTVTLRCDPISGHDNLYWYRRVMGKEIKFLLHFVKESKQDESGMPNNRFLAERTGGTYSTLKVQPAELEDSGVYFCASSQEIGGVTEAFFGQGTRLTVV.

The chain uses TRBV2 and TRBJ2-3, with D perhaps TRBD1 (6 bases). Germline V lookup: CDR1 SNHLY, CDR2 FYNNEI. Trimming took 5 bases from V and 0 from J, leaving 12 bases between them. The CDR3 spans 15 residues. The DNA of the CDR3 is TGTGCCAGCAGTCCAATACAGGGAAGCACAGATACGCAGTATTTT. Its protein is CASSPIQGSTDTQYF.